These 25 T cell receptor beta chains share one sample of origin, sequenced in a study of blood T cell repertoires in COVID-19. The method was immunoSEQ multiplex PCR; TCRdb's version includes in-frame clones alone and lacks a portion of them. The sample records 300,000 or so clones, about 89% being singletons. Sequenced material: peripheral blood. These receptors were obtained from a woman aged 45-59 years who had recovered from COVID-19.

About this clone: A junction boundary mismatches the germline segment, possibly from a read error. The rearrangement links TRBV19 to TRBJ2-1, with 8 bases that match TRBD2. The germline V gene has CDR1 LNHDA and CDR2 SQIVND (reference sequence). The CDR3 is 16 amino acids. The CDR3 nucleotides are TGTGCCAGTAGCATAGGGTCCTCGGGGGGGCGACAGGAGCAGTTCTTC. It yields the protein CASSIGSSGGRQEQFF.

The chain carries TRBV28 and TRBJ2-1; 7 nucleotides agree with TRBD1. This CDR3 has 15 amino acids. The germline CDR1 and CDR2 sequences are MDHEN and SYDVKM. Losses at the gene ends were 6 bases for V and 3 bases for J; bases not matched to a gene: 8. The CDR3 nucleotides read TGTGCCAGCAGACCCCCGGGACAGAGCTACAATGAGCAGTTCTTC. This encodes CASRPPGQSYNEQFF.

V usage is TRBV5-1 and J usage is TRBJ1-4, with 8 bases aligning to TRBD1. Germline lookup yields CDR1 SGHRS and CDR2 YFSETQ. Trimming took 6 bases from V and 8 from J; bases not matched to a gene: 12. The CDR3 totals 15 residues. The CDR3 DNA reads as TGCGCCAGCACCGACAAGACAGGGGCGCGCGAAAAACTGTTTTTT. Residues: CASTDKTGAREKLFF.

V and J are TRBV7-2 and TRBJ2-5; D not resolved. There are 14 residues in the CDR3. Germline values: CDR1 SGHTA, CDR2 FQGNSA. Trimming shortened V by 6 bases and J by 1 base, and 12 bases separated the two germline ends. The CDR3 here is CASSYLVGQETQYF. CDR3 nucleotides: TGTGCCAGCAGTTATCTAGTAGGCCAAGAGACCCAGTACTTC.

This chain links TRBV6-4 with TRBJ1-1; TRBD1 is a possible D gene (5 bases). Trimming removed 2 bases at V and 7 bases at J, with 11 bases between. This CDR3 contains 13 residues. CDR1 and CDR2 (germline): MRHNA, SNTAGT. Written as DNA, the CDR3 is TGTGCCAGCAGTGACCCAAGACAGAGTGAAGCTTTCTTT. Translated, it gives CASSDPRQSEAFF.

The table lists this clone with a count of one. CDR3 sequence reads: CASSLAGRDTQYF. The CDR3 nucleotides are TGTGCCAGCAGCTTAGCGGGGAGGGATACGCAGTATTTT. The V and J genes are TRBV11-3 and TRBJ2-3; a possible D gene is TRBD2 (6 bases). Trimming stripped 1 base from V and 6 bases from J, with 8 bases between. The CDR3 has 13 amino acids. From germline, CDR1 is SGHNT and CDR2 YENEEA.

V is TRBV11-2 and J is TRBJ2-7; no clear D gene. This CDR3 is built from 15 residues. The germline gives CDR1 SGHAT, CDR2 FQNNGV. V was cut by 1 base and J by 6 bases, with 16 bases left in between. The CDR3 DNA is TGTGCCAGCAGCTTAGCCGGGTTAAGTCGTATCGAGCAGTACTTC. Its translation is CASSLAGLSRIEQYF. Supplemented by reference TRBV11-2 and TRBJ2-7, the full variable domain reads EAGVAQSPRYKIIEKRQSVAFWCNPISGHATLYWYQQILGQGPKLLIQFQNNGVVDDSQLPKDRFSAERLKGVDSTLKIQPAKLEDSAVYLCASSLAGLSRIEQYFGPGTRLTVT.

The chain couples TRBV6-2 or TRBV6-3 to TRBJ2-7; TRBD1 matches 8 bases. The CDR3 contains 16 residues. Germline CDR1 MNHEY, CDR2 SVGEGT. With V trimmed by 6 bases and J by 5 bases, 15 bases remained unmatched. The CDR3 spells CASSLLPGTGSDEQYF. The DNA of the CDR3 is TGTGCCAGCAGCCTCCTACCCGGGACAGGCAGCGACGAGCAGTACTTC.

V is TRBV19 and J is TRBJ2-7; 7 bases line up with TRBD1. Germline CDR1 LNHDA, CDR2 SQIVND (reference sequence). V lost 6 bases to trimming and J lost 2 bases; unmatched junction nucleotides: 10. The CDR3 loop spans 15 amino acids. For the CDR3, the DNA is TGTGCCAGTAGAGGCCTCGGACAGGCGACCTACGAGCAGTACTTC. Translated, it gives CASRGLGQATYEQYF.

This rearrangement joins TRBV25-1 to TRBJ2-3, with D possibly TRBD2 on 5 matching bases. Germline CDR1 is MGHDK and CDR2 is SYGVNS. The CDR3 sequence is 15 residues long. Trimming removed 1 base from V and 4 bases from J, with 12 bases in between. The CDR3, as DNA: TGTGCCAGCAGTGAATTGGGGAGCCGGGCAGATACGCAGTATTTT. Amino acid sequence: CASSELGSRADTQYF.

The rearrangement links TRBV5-1 to TRBJ1-1; no firm D call. The CDR3 has 11 amino acids. Germline CDR1 is SGHRS and CDR2 is YFSETQ. Trimming took off 7 bases at V and 1 base at J, with 5 bases between the two ends. The CDR3 coding sequence is TGCGCCAGCTCAAAGAACACTGAAGCTTTCTTT. It is translated as CASSKNTEAFF.

The chain carries TRBV3-1 (or the pseudogene TRBV3-2) and TRBJ1-6, with D perhaps matching TRBD1 (6 bases). This CDR3 contains 14 residues. Germline V gene lookup returns CDR1 LGHDT and CDR2 YNNKEL (reference sequence). Deletions cut 8 bases from V and 10 bases from J, with 18 bases between. This chain's CDR3 is CASGGGPRGSPLHF. CDR3 bases: TGTGCCAGCGGGGGGGGCCCCCGTGGATCACCCCTCCACTTT.

A few counts support this clone. The chain has TRBV6-5 and TRBJ2-3, with 9 bases that match TRBD2. The CDR3 contains 16 residues. The germline V gene has CDR1 MNHEY and CDR2 SVGAGI. J gave up 5 bases and V 0 bases, and 6 bases lay outside the gene matches. The CDR3 here is CASSYSSGGPGDTQYF. In nucleotides, the CDR3 is TGTGCCAGCAGTTACTCGAGCGGGGGGCCGGGAGATACGCAGTATTTT.

This rearrangement joins TRBV5-1 to TRBJ1-3; weak D call: TRBD1 (5 bases). V was cut by 3 bases and J by 2 bases, with 9 bases left in between. CDR1 SGHRS and CDR2 YFSETQ come from the germline V gene. CDR3 size: 14 residues. CDR3 coding DNA: TGCGCCAGCAGCTCGGGGGTAGCTGGAAACACCATATATTTT. Translation: CASSSGVAGNTIYF.

In the case of this clone: The sample holds other DNA sequences that translate to the same CDR3. The chain is built from TRBV6-5 and TRBJ1-3; unclear D gene. The CDR3 has 15 amino acids. In germline, CDR1 is MNHEY, CDR2 SVGAGI. V dropped 0 bases and J dropped 0 bases, with 6 bases sitting between them. This CDR3 is CASSYSSGSGNTIYF. The DNA of the CDR3 is TGTGCCAGCAGTTACTCGAGCGGCTCTGGAAACACCATATATTTT.

This rearrangement joins TRBV19 to TRBJ2-7, with a weak D call TRBD2 (5 bases). V lost 5 bases to trimming and J lost 5 bases, with 10 bases between them. From germline, CDR1 is LNHDA and CDR2 SQIVND (reference sequence). This CDR3 has 12 amino acids. The CDR3 coding sequence is TGTGCCAGTAGTTCGGGGTTCGACGAGCAGTACTTC. It is translated as CASSSGFDEQYF.

The rearrangement uses TRBV19 and TRBJ1-4, with D unresolved. The V gene lost 6 bases and the J gene lost 0 bases, with 11 bases spanning the gap. The length of the CDR3 is 15 residues. Germline-derived CDR1 and CDR2 are LNHDA and SQIVND (reference sequence). The CDR3 is CASRDSFSTNEKLFF. The CDR3 DNA is TGTGCCAGTAGAGATAGTTTCTCAACTAATGAAAAACTGTTTTTT.

This clone was seen more than once but under ten times. The CDR3 sequence: CASSESPVQGTEAFF. The CDR3 coding sequence is TGCGCCAGCAGTGAGTCGCCGGTTCAGGGCACTGAAGCTTTCTTT. This chain joins TRBV10-1 and TRBJ1-1; possible D gene TRBD1, 5 bases. Trimming removed 0 bases from V and 4 bases from J, with 12 bases in between. The CDR3 covers 15 residues. Per the germline V gene, CDR1 is WNHNN and CDR2 is SYGVQD (reference sequence).

V is TRBV5-1 and J is TRBJ1-2; maybe TRBD1 (5 bases). This CDR3 spans 15 amino acids. Trimming took off 4 bases at V and 6 bases at J, with 19 bases between the two ends. Germline V gene data show CDR1 as SGHRS and CDR2 as YFSETQ. CDR3 nucleotide sequence: TGCGCCAGCAGCACTAGCAGACAGAGAATCGATGGCTACACCTTC. It encodes CASSTSRQRIDGYTF.

The rearrangement uses TRBV28 and TRBJ2-3; weak D call: TRBD2 (6 bases). V was trimmed by 2 bases and J by 0 bases, leaving 9 bases between them. Germline V gene data show CDR1 as MDHEN and CDR2 as SYDVKM. CDR3 length equals 15 residues. In DNA, the CDR3 is TGTGCCAGCAGTTTACTAGCGCGAAGCACAGATACGCAGTATTTT. This translates into CASSLLARSTDTQYF.

The CDR3 sequence is CASSAGGEQYF. The DNA of the CDR3 is TGTGCCAGCAGCGCAGGGGGTGAGCAGTACTTC. V is TRBV7-2 and J is TRBJ2-7; 7 nucleotides match TRBD1. V lost 5 bases, J lost 7 bases, and 2 bases stayed unmatched. This CDR3 comprises 11 residues. Germline lookup yields CDR1 SGHTA and CDR2 FQGNSA.

The genes are TRBV7-9 and TRBJ2-3, with D maybe TRBD1 (6 bases). Trimming pared 5 bases from V and 0 bases from J, leaving 12 bases between. The germline CDR1 and CDR2 sequences are SEHNR and FQNEAQ (reference sequence). The CDR3 consists of 15 residues. Written as DNA, the CDR3 is TGTGCCAGCAGCGTCCGGGACATCAGCACAGATACGCAGTATTTT. It codes for CASSVRDISTDTQYF.

The V gene is TRBV10-3, the J gene TRBJ1-1, with 7 bases aligning to TRBD1. CDR3 length: 15 residues. Looked up from germline, CDR1 is ENHRY and CDR2 is SYGVKD. V lost 6 bases, J lost 2 bases, and 9 bases stayed unmatched. The CDR3 loop reads CAISPRQGGNTEAFF. The CDR3 DNA follows: TGTGCCATCAGCCCTAGACAGGGAGGCAACACTGAAGCTTTCTTT.

The chain combines TRBV6-2 or TRBV6-3 with TRBJ2-7; 7 nucleotides line up with TRBD2. Germline V gene sequence: CDR1 MNHEY, CDR2 SVGEGT. V trimming: 8 bases; J trimming: 4 bases; junction bases outside the gene matches: 11. The CDR3 is 14 residues long. The CDR3 coding sequence is TGTGCCAGCGGCCGGGGACTAACGAATTACGAGCAGTACTTC. Its protein is CASGRGLTNYEQYF.

This chain uses TRBV5-6 with TRBJ2-7; D remains unclear. V was cut by 1 base and J by 6 bases, with 14 bases left in between. The length of the CDR3 is 14 residues. Germline-derived CDR1 and CDR2 are SGHDT and YYEEEE. CDR3 in amino acids: CASSLPSGKLEQYF. The CDR3 DNA sequence: TGTGCCAGCAGCTTGCCATCAGGAAAGCTCGAGCAGTACTTC. Using reference TRBV5-6 and TRBJ2-7 for the parts outside the CDR3, the full variable domain is DAGVTQSPTHLIKTRGQQVTLRCSPKSGHDTVSWYQQALGQGPQFIFQYYEEEERQRGNFPDRFSGHQFPNYSSELNVNALLLGDSALYLCASSLPSGKLEQYFGPGTRLTVT.